These 23 T cell receptor beta chains were sequenced from one sample in a study of T cell repertoires in aging, cancer and after chemotherapy. Rearranged V-D-J TRB sequences were amplified with a mixed TRB-A/B primer pool. TCRdb reprocessed the multiplex PCR reads with MiXCR, giving one entry per CDR3 protein. The sample lists approximately 600 distinct CDR3 sequences; 28% were seen once. TCR beta rearrangements were amplified from peripheral blood genomic DNA. The sequenced sample was blood. These receptors were collected from a human donor in good health.

This clonotype is judged large. The rearrangement joins TRBV24-1 to TRBJ2-3; D is unresolved. Per germline, CDR1 KGHDR and CDR2 SFDVKD. The V end was cut by 7 bases, the J end by 1 base, with 8 bases between. CDR3 length equals 13 residues. This CDR3 is CATSLSGTDTQYF. The CDR3 DNA reads as TGTGCCACCAGCCTCAGTGGCACAGATACGCAGTATTTT.

This clonotype is termed medium-sized (0.01 to 0.1%). The gene calls are TRBV11-2 and TRBJ2-7; 7 bases match TRBD2. The CDR3 length is 15 residues. V lost 4 bases and J lost 0; bases outside the gene matches: 6. Per the germline V gene, CDR1 is SGHAT and CDR2 is FQNNGV. The CDR3 bases are TGTGCCAGCAGCTCCGAGCGGGGAAGCTCCTACGAGCAGTACTTC. Translated: CASSSERGSSYEQYF. The whole variable domain, remainder taken from reference TRBV11-2 and TRBJ2-7, is EAGVAQSPRYKIIEKRQSVAFWCNPISGHATLYWYQQILGQGPKLLIQFQNNGVVDDSQLPKDRFSAERLKGVDSTLKIQPAKLEDSAVYLCASSSERGSSYEQYFGPGTRLTVT.

V is TRBV4-1 and J is TRBJ1-2; D may be TRBD1 (6 bases). CDR1 and CDR2 (germline): MGHRA, YSYEKL. The CDR3 extends over 13 amino acids. Trimming took 2 bases from V and 7 from J, leaving 11 bases between them. The chain's CDR3 is CASSQQGLGGYTF. For the CDR3, the DNA is TGCGCCAGCAGCCAACAGGGGTTGGGTGGCTACACCTTC.

V usage is TRBV30 and J usage is TRBJ2-1, with D perhaps TRBD2 (6 bases). Trimming pared 3 bases from V and 9 bases from J, leaving 15 bases between. CDR1 is GTSNPN, CDR2 SVGIG, per germline (reference sequence). The length of the CDR3 is 13 residues. The CDR3 protein is CAWSNSPGLEQFF. The CDR3 DNA is TGTGCCTGGAGCAATTCGCCGGGACTTGAGCAGTTCTTC.

By sample share, this clonotype is large. This chain connects TRBV12-3 or TRBV12-4 to TRBJ2-3; D gene ambiguous. Trimming removed 6 bases from V and 8 bases from J, with 9 bases in between. The CDR3 has 11 amino acids. The CDR3 DNA reads TGTGCCAGCAGCAACGCCCGTACGCAGTATTTT. Translated: CASSNARTQYF.

The J gene is TRBJ2-7, the V gene TRBV19; D is possibly TRBD2 (5 bases). Trimming cost V 3 bases and J 2 bases, with 17 bases left between them. The CDR3 has 16 amino acids. Germline loops: CDR1 LNHDA, CDR2 SQIVND (reference sequence). The CDR3 DNA follows: TGTGCCAGTAGTATGAGACTAAGACGGTCCCCCTACGAGCAGTACTTC. Protein: CASSMRLRRSPYEQYF.

This clonotype was found a few times. V and J are TRBV5-8 and TRBJ2-5; D possibly uses TRBD1 or TRBD2 (6 bases each). Germline lookup yields CDR1 SGHTS and CDR2 YDEGEE. This CDR3 is 13 amino acids long. V lost 1 base, J lost 5 bases, and 9 bases lay in between. CDR3: CASSLRGLETQYF. The CDR3 DNA sequence: TGTGCCAGCAGCTTGCGGGGGCTGGAGACCCAGTACTTC.

In its sample, this clonotype was seen a few times. The J gene is TRBJ2-5, the V gene TRBV28; possibly TRBD2 for D (6 bases). Germline V lookup: CDR1 MDHEN, CDR2 SYDVKM. V lost 6 bases to trimming and J lost 2 bases, with 19 bases between them. CDR3 length: 16 residues. CDR3 DNA sequence: TGTGCCAGCAGCAACGGCAGGGCGGCGGGACAAGAGACCCAGTACTTC. This gives the protein CASSNGRAAGQETQYF.

By share, this clonotype ranks as medium-sized. The chain is built from TRBV7-9 and TRBJ1-2; no definite D call. Germline V CDR1 and CDR2: SEHNR, FQNEAQ (reference sequence). The V and J ends lost 5 bases and 9 bases respectively, with 16 bases between them. This CDR3 spans 13 amino acids. The CDR3, as DNA: TGTGCCAGCAGCGAAGACACAACCCTAAGCTACACCTTC. It yields the protein CASSEDTTLSYTF.

This clonotype is deemed medium-sized. The gene calls are TRBV5-5 and TRBJ2-1; TRBD2 aligns across 8 bases. Unmatched junction bases numbered 8, after V lost 2 bases and J lost 7 bases. This CDR3 contains 15 residues. Germline CDR1 reads SGHKS; CDR2 reads YYEKEE (reference sequence). The CDR3 coding sequence is TGTGCCAGCAGCTTAGGAGCGGGAGAATGGAATGAGCAGTTCTTC. Encoded protein: CASSLGAGEWNEQFF.

In regard to this clonotype: One end of the junction varies from germline; a read error may be responsible. V gene TRBV4-2 combines with J gene TRBJ2-1; 8 nucleotides match TRBD2. This CDR3 region has 16 residues. Looked up from germline, CDR1 is LGHNA and CDR2 is YNFKEQ. The CDR3 DNA reads as TGCGCCAGCAGCCAAGGGAGTGCCGCGGGAGGTTGGGAGCAGTTCTTC. Encoded protein: CASSQGSAAGGWEQFF.

This clonotype is labeled medium-sized. The chain combines TRBV5-1 with TRBJ2-7, with TRBD1 matching 7 bases. CDR3 size: 15 residues. V shed 0 bases and J 0 bases; nucleotides not matched to a gene: 3. Germline-derived CDR1 and CDR2 are SGHRS and YFSETQ. The CDR3 nucleotides read TGCGCCAGCAGCTTGGCCGGGACAGTCTCCTACGAGCAGTACTTC. This translates into CASSLAGTVSYEQYF. Combining the CDR3 with reference TRBV5-1 and TRBJ2-7 gives the whole variable domain KAGVTQTPRYLIKTRGQQVTLSCSPISGHRSVSWYQQTPGQGLQFLFEYFSETQRNKGNFPGRFSGRQFSNSRSEMNVSTLELGDSALYLCASSLAGTVSYEQYFGPGTRLTVT.

J is TRBJ1-1 and V is TRBV7-3; D is perhaps TRBD1 (6 bases). The CDR3 runs 13 residues. Germline V lookup: CDR1 SGHTA, CDR2 FQGTGA. V shed 3 bases and J shed 1 base, with 6 bases lying between them. The CDR3 here is CASSLDRNTEAFF. The DNA for the CDR3 is TGTGCCAGCAGCTTGGACAGGAACACTGAAGCTTTCTTT.

The V and J genes are TRBV5-6 and TRBJ2-7; TRBD2 is a possible D gene (6 bases). Looked up from germline, CDR1 is SGHDT and CDR2 is YYEEEE. This CDR3 region has 17 residues. Trimming pared 2 bases from V and 2 bases from J, leaving 20 bases between. The CDR3 DNA sequence: TGTGCCAGCAGCTTACGAAATCCGGCCGGGAGTGCCTACGAGCAGTACTTC. It codes for CASSLRNPAGSAYEQYF.

This clonotype was seen only a few times. The chain has TRBV7-9 and TRBJ1-2; D gene unclear. There are 14 residues in the CDR3. The ends were cut back, 1 base at V and 6 bases at J, with 12 bases in the middle. Germline assignment: CDR1 SEHNR and CDR2 FQNEAQ (reference sequence). The CDR3 region has the DNA TGTGCCAGCAGCTTAGAAAGCTCGAACCATGGCTACACCTTC. Encoded protein: CASSLESSNHGYTF.

This clonotype is medium-sized. The rearrangement joins TRBV20-1 to TRBJ1-1, with D uncertain. Per the germline V gene, CDR1 is DFQATT and CDR2 is SNEGSKA (reference sequence). V was shortened by 7 bases and J by 7 bases, with 16 bases between the two germline ends. The CDR3 covers 12 residues. CDR3 sequence (DNA): TGCAGTGGCAAAGACAACCGGGGTGAAGCTTTCTTT. This encodes CSGKDNRGEAFF.

The rearrangement uses TRBV23-1 and TRBJ1-4; 10 positions agree with TRBD1. TRBV23-1 is an open reading frame, and its role is uncertain. With V trimmed by 0 bases and J by 5 bases, 3 bases remained unmatched. This CDR3 contains 16 residues. As DNA, the CDR3 is TGCGCCAGCAGTCAATCGAGGACAGGGGGAAATGAAAAACTGTTTTTT. Its translation: CASSQSRTGGNEKLFF.

This clonotype is labeled as hyperexpanded. V usage is TRBV29-1 and J usage is TRBJ2-2, with 11 bases lining up with TRBD2. The CDR3 runs 14 residues. The germline V gene encodes CDR1 SQVTM and CDR2 ANQGSEA. V gave up 7 bases and J gave up 2 bases; unmatched junction bases: 3. CDR3 in DNA: TGCAGCGGCGGACTAGCGGGCAACACCGGGGAGCTGTTTTTT. Its translation: CSGGLAGNTGELFF.

By proportion, this clonotype is medium-sized. This chain connects TRBV20-1 to TRBJ1-4; unclear D gene. Germline V lookup: CDR1 DFQATT, CDR2 SNEGSKA (reference sequence). V was trimmed by 3 bases and J by 4 bases, leaving 12 bases between them. This CDR3 comprises 14 residues. The CDR3 nucleotides read TGCAGTGCTAGTCGTGAGTTCCTTAATGAAAAACTGTTTTTT. Its protein is CSASREFLNEKLFF.

This clonotype turned up a few times. The chain carries TRBV30 and TRBJ1-1, with unresolved D. V gave up 2 bases and J gave up 7 bases, with 11 bases separating them. Germline V gene data show CDR1 as GTSNPN and CDR2 as SVGIG (reference sequence). The CDR3 extends over 12 amino acids. CDR3 sequence reads: CAWSPGRYEAFF. The CDR3, as DNA: TGTGCCTGGAGTCCCGGGCGGTATGAAGCTTTCTTT.

The chain links TRBV29-1 to TRBJ2-5; 8 positions match TRBD1. This CDR3 is built from 13 residues. The V and J ends lost 4 bases and 7 bases, in that order; junction bases with no gene match: 8. CDR1 is SQVTM and CDR2 is ANQGSEA in the germline V gene. This CDR3 is CSVGADRVLTQYF. The DNA for the CDR3 is TGCAGCGTTGGAGCGGACAGGGTACTGACCCAGTACTTC. Based on the CDR3 plus reference TRBV29-1 and TRBJ2-5, the full variable domain is SAVISQKPSRDICQRGTSLTIQCQVDSQVTMMFWYRQQPGQSLTLIATANQGSEATYESGFVIDKFPISRPNLTFSTLTVSNMSPEDSSIYLCSVGADRVLTQYFGPGTRLLVL.

This clonotype is categorized as large. V and J are TRBV18 and TRBJ2-2; a weak D match, TRBD1 (6 bases). The V end was cut by 7 bases, the J end by 5 bases, with 8 bases between. Germline lookup yields CDR1 KGHSH and CDR2 LQKENI. This CDR3 region has 12 residues. The CDR3 reads CASFTGTGELFF. The CDR3 DNA sequence: TGTGCCAGCTTCACAGGGACCGGGGAGCTGTTTTTT.

This clonotype counts as medium-sized (0.01 to 0.1%). The chain is built from TRBV5-1 and TRBJ2-1, with D tentatively TRBD1 (6 bases). This CDR3 region has 12 residues. Trimming pared 4 bases from V and 9 bases from J, leaving 11 bases between. Germline V gene data show CDR1 as SGHRS and CDR2 as YFSETQ. For the CDR3, the DNA is TGCGCCAGCAGCGCCGAAGGGGGTGAGCAGTTCTTC. As protein: CASSAEGGEQFF.